The clone carrying this TCR beta chain has a single count. Some clones are missing from TCRdb's copy, which holds only in-frame ones; the method was immunoSEQ multiplex PCR. This sample has roughly 23,000 clones, with around 87% found just once. The entry originates in a study of preoperative IRX-2 immunotherapy in early breast cancer. The treatment was: preoperative locoregional IRX-2 cytokine immunotherapy. Preoperative locoregional IRX-2 cytokine immunotherapy was tested in the phase Ib source study. The V gene lost 9 bases and the J gene lost 1 base, with 11 bases spanning the gap. Germline V lookup: CDR1 SGHVS, CDR2 FNYEAQ. This CDR3 is built from 13 residues.

The clonotype was recovered from a human donor with breast cancer. V gene TRBV7-6 combines with J gene TRBJ2-3; a weak D match, TRBD1 (6 bases). Sequenced material: tumor tissue, taken after IRX-2 immunotherapy. CDR3 DNA: TGTGCCAGTGGGGGCGCCCGCACAGATACGCAGTATTTT. The encoded protein is CASGGARTDTQYF. The full variable domain, completed using reference TRBV7-6 and TRBJ2-3, is GAGVSQSPRYKVTKRGQDVALRCDPISGHVSLYWYRQALGQGPEFLTYFNYEAQQDKSGLPNDRFSAERPEGSISTLTIQRTEQRDSAMYRCASGGARTDTQYFGPGTRLTVL.